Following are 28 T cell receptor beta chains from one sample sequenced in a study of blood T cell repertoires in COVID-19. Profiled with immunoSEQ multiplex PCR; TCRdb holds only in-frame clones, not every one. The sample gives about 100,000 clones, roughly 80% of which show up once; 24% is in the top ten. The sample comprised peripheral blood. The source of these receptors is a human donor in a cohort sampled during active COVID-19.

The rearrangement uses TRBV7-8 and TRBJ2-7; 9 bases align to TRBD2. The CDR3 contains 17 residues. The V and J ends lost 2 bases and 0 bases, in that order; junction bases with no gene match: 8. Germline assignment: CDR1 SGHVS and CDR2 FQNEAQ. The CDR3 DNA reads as TGTGCCAGCAGCTTACAGCTAGCGGGATATAGCTCCTACGAGCAGTACTTC. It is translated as CASSLQLAGYSSYEQYF.

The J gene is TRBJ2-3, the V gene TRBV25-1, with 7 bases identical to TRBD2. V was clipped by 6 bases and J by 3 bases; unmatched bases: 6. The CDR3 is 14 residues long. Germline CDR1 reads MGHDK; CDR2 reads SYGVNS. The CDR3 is CASSRDYSTDTQYF. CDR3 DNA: TGTGCCAGCAGCCGGGACTATAGTACAGATACGCAGTATTTT.

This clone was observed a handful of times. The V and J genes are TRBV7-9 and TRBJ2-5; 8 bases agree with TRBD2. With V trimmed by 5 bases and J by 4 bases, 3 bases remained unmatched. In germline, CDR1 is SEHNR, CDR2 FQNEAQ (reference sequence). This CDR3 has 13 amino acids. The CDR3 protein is CASSGLAGETQYF. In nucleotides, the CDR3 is TGTGCCAGCAGCGGCCTAGCGGGAGAGACCCAGTACTTC.

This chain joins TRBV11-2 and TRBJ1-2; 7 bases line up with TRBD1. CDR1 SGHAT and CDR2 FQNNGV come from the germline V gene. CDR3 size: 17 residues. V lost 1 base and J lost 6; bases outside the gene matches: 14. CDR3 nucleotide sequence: TGTGCCAGCAGCTTAGGATCTTGGGCGGGACAGCATCATGGCTACACCTTC. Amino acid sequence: CASSLGSWAGQHHGYTF.

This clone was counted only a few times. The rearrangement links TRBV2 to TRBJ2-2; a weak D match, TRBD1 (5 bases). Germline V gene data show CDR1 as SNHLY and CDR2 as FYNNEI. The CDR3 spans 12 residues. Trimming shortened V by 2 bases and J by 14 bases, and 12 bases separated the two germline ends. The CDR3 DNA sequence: TGTGCCAGCAGTGAAATAGTGCAGGGTCTGTTTTTT. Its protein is CASSEIVQGLFF.

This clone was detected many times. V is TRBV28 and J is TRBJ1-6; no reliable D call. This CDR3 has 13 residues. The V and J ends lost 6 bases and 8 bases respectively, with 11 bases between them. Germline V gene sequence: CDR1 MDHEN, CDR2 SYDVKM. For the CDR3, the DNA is TGTGCCAGCAGCCAAGTGCGGGATTCACCCCTCCACTTT. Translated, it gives CASSQVRDSPLHF.

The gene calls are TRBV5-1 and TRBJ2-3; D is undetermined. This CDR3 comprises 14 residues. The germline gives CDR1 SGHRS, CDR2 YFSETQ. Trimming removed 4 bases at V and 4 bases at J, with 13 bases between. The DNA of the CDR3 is TGCGCCAGCAGCCCGCTGAGCGCCCCAGATACGCAGTATTTT. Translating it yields CASSPLSAPDTQYF.

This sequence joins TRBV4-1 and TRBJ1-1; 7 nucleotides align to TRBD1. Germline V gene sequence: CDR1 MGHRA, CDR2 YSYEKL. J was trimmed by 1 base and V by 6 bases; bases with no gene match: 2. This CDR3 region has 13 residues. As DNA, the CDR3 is TGCGCCAGCAGAAGACAGGGGAACACTGAAGCTTTCTTT. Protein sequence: CASRRQGNTEAFF.

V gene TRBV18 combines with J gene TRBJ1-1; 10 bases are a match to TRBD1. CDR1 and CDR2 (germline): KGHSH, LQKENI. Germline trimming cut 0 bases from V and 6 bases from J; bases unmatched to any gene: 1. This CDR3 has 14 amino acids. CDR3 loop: CASSPPTGGPEAFF. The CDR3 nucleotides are TGTGCCAGCTCACCACCGACAGGGGGCCCTGAAGCTTTCTTT.

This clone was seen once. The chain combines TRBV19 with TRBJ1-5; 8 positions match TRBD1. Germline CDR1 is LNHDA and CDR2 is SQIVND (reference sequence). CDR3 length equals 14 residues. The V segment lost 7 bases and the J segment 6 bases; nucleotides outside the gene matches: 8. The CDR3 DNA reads TGTGCCAGTATACAGGGGGAAAGAGGTCAGCCCCAGCATTTT. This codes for CASIQGERGQPQHF.

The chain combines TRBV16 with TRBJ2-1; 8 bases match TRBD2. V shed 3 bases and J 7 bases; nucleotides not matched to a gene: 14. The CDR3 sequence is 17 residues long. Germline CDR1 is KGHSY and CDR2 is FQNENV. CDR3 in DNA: TGTGCCAGCAGCCATGGGTCCGGGACTAGTAGTTGGAATGAGCAGTTCTTC. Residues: CASSHGSGTSSWNEQFF.

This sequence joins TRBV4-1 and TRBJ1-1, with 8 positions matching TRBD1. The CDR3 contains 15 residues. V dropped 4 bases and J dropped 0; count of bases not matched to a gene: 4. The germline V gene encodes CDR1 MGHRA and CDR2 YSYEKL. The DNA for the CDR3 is TGCGCCAGCAGCCGCCGGACAGGGATGAACACTGAAGCTTTCTTT. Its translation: CASSRRTGMNTEAFF.

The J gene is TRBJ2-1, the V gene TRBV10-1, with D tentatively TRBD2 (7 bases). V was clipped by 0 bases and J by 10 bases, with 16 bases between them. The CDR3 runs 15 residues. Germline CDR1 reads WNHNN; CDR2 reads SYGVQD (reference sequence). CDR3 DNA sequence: TGCGCCAGCAGTGAGTCTGGCGGGGGCCAGAGGGAGCAGTTCTTC. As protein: CASSESGGGQREQFF.

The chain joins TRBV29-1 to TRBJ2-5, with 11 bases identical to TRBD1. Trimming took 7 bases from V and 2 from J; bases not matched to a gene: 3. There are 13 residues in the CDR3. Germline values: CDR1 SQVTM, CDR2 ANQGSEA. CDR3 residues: CSAGQGGQETQYF. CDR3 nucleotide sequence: TGCAGCGCGGGACAGGGGGGACAAGAGACCCAGTACTTC.

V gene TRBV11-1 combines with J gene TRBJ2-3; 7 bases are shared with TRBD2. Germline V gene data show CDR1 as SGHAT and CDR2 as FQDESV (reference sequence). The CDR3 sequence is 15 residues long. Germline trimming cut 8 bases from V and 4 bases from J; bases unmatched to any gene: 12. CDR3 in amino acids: CASGGDFPGSDTQYF. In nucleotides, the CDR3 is TGTGCCAGCGGGGGGGACTTCCCAGGGTCAGATACGCAGTATTTT.

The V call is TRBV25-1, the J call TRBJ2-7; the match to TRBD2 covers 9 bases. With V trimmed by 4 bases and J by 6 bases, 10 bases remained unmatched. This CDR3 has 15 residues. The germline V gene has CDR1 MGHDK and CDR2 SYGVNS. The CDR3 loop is CASSGYQAGGSEQYF. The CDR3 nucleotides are TGTGCCAGCAGTGGGTATCAAGCGGGAGGATCCGAGCAGTACTTC.

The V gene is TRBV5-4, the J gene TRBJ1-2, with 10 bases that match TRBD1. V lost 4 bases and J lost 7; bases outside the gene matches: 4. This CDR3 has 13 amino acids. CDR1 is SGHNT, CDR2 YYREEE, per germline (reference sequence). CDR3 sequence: CASSTDRGSGYTF. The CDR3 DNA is TGTGCCAGCAGCACGGACAGGGGGAGTGGCTACACCTTC.

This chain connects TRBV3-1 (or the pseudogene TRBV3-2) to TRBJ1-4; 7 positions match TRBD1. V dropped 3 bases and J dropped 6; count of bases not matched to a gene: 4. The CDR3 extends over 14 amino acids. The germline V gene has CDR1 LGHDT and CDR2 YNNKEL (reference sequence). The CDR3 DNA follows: TGTGCCAGCAGCCAGATCGGGACAGATGAAAAACTGTTTTTT. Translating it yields CASSQIGTDEKLFF.

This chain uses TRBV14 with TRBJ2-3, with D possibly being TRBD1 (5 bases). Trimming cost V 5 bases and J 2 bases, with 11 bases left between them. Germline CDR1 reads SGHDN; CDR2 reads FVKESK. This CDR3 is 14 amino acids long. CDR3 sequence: CASSRGLYTDTQYF. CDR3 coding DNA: TGTGCCAGCAGCAGGGGCCTGTACACAGATACGCAGTATTTT.

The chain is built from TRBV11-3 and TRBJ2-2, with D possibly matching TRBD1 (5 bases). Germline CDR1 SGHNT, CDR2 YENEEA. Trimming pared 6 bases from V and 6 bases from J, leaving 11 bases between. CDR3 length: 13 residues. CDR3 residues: CASRFTGAGELFF. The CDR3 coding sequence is TGTGCCAGCAGGTTTACAGGCGCCGGGGAGCTGTTTTTT.

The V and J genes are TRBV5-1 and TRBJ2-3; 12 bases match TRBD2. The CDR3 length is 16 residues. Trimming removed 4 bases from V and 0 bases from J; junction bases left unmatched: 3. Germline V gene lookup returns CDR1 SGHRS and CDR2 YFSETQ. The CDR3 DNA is TGCGCCAGCAGCACCGGACTAGCGGGAAGCACAGATACGCAGTATTTT. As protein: CASSTGLAGSTDTQYF.

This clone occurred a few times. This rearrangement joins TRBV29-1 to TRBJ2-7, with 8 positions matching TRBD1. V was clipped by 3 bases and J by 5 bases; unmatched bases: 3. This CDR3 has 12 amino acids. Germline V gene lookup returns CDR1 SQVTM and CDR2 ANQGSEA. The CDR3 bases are TGCAGCGTTGATTCAGGGGGCGACGAGCAGTACTTC. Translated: CSVDSGGDEQYF.

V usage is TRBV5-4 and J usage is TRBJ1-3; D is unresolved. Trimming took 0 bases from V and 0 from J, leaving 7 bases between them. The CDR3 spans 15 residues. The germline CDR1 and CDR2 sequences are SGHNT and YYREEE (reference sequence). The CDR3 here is CASSLGESSGNTIYF. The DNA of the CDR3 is TGTGCCAGCAGCTTGGGAGAGAGCTCTGGAAACACCATATATTTT. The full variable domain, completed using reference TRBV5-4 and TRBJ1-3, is ETGVTQSPTHLIKTRGQQVTLRCSSQSGHNTVSWYQQALGQGPQFIFQYYREEENGRGNFPPRFSGLQFPNYSSELNVNALELDDSALYLCASSLGESSGNTIYFGEGSWLTVV.

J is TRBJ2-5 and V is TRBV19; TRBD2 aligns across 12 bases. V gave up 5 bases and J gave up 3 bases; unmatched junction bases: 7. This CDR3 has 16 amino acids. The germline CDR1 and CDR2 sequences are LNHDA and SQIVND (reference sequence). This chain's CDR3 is CASSDLLAGGEETQYF. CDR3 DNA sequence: TGTGCCAGTAGTGACTTACTAGCGGGAGGAGAAGAGACCCAGTACTTC.

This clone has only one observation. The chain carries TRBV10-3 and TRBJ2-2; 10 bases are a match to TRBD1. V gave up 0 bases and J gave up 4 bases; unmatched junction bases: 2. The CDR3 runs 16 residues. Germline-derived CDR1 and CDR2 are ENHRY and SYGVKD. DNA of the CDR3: TGTGCCATCAGTGAGTCGGGACAGGGGATCACCGGGGAGCTGTTTTTT. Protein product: CAISESGQGITGELFF.

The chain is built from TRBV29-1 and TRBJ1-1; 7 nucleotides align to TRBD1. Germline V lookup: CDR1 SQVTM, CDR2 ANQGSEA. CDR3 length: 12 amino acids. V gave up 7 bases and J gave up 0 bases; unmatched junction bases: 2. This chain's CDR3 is CSADRVNTEAFF. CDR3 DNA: TGCAGCGCCGACAGGGTGAACACTGAAGCTTTCTTT.

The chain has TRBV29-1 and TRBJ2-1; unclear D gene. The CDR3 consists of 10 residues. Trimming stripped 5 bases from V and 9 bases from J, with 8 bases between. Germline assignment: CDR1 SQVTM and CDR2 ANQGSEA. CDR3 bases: TGCAGCGTTTACTCGCTTGAGCAGTTCTTC. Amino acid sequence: CSVYSLEQFF.

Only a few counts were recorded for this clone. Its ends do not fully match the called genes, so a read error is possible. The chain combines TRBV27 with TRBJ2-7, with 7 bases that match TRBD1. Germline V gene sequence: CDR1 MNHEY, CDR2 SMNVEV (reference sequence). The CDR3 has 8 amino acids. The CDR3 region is CASVPGGF. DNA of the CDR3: TGTGCCAGCGTCCCAGGGGGTTTC.